Listed here are 17 T cell receptor beta chains from one sample, sequenced in a study of T cells in Graves' hyperthyroidism and ophthalmopathy. There were TCR beta CDR3 regions amplified from RNA transcripts. The TCR CDR3 first-round RT-PCR relied on the HTBI primer set. MiXCR, run by TCRdb on the multiplex PCR reads, gives a single entry per CDR3 protein. The sample lists some 350,000 distinct CDR3 sequences, roughly 25% occurring once. The sequencing input was blood. These receptors were taken from a man aged 45 to 65 with Graves' hyperthyroidism.

The chain has TRBV18 and TRBJ2-1; D ambiguous. The CDR3 runs to 16 residues. V was shortened by 2 bases and J by 8 bases, with 19 bases between the two germline ends. Germline V gene sequence: CDR1 KGHSH, CDR2 LQKENI. CDR3 sequence: CASSPVLTAAAYEQFF. For the CDR3, the DNA is TGTGCCAGCTCACCAGTCCTGACCGCGGCGGCTTATGAGCAGTTCTTC. The whole variable domain, filled in from reference TRBV18 and TRBJ2-1, reads NAGVMQNPRHLVRRRGQEARLRCSPMKGHSHVYWYRQLPEEGLKFMVYLQKENIIDESGMPKERFSAEFPKEGPSILRIQQVVRGDSAAYFCASSPVLTAAAYEQFFGPGTRLTVL.

This clonotype was picked up a small number of times. The rearrangement links TRBV4-2 to TRBJ2-3; no firm D call. The V gene lost 0 bases and the J gene lost 1 base, with 11 bases spanning the gap. Germline assignment: CDR1 LGHNA and CDR2 YNFKEQ. The CDR3 has 16 residues. Written as DNA, the CDR3 is TGTGCCAGCAGCCAAGAGGGCAGCCCTCGCACAGATACGCAGTATTTT. Residues: CASSQEGSPRTDTQYF.

The sample holds a few counts of this clonotype. This sequence joins TRBV28 and TRBJ2-2, with a tentative D call TRBD2 (5 bases). CDR1 and CDR2 (germline): MDHEN, SYDVKM. The ends were cut back, 6 bases at V and 7 bases at J, with 12 bases in the middle. This CDR3 region has 13 residues. CDR3 amino acids: CASSFIGIGELFF. The CDR3 nucleotides are TGTGCCAGCAGCTTTATCGGGATCGGGGAGCTGTTTTTT.

The V gene is TRBV7-8, the J gene TRBJ2-3; D is tentatively TRBD1 or TRBD2 (6 bases each). CDR1 and CDR2 (germline): SGHVS, FQNEAQ. The CDR3 runs 15 residues. V was clipped by 1 base and J by 6 bases, with 14 bases between them. CDR3 DNA: TGTGCCAGCAGCTTAGTACCCGGGGGCGCGGATACGCAGTATTTT. It encodes CASSLVPGGADTQYF.

This clonotype was counted at least ten times. The rearrangement uses TRBV28 and TRBJ2-5; 10 nucleotides match TRBD2. CDR1 and CDR2 from the germline V gene are MDHEN and SYDVKM. The V gene end was trimmed by 6 bases and the J gene end by 5 bases; junction bases not matched to a gene: 6. There are 14 residues in the CDR3. CDR3 amino acids: CASRASGRPETQYF. CDR3 DNA sequence: TGTGCCAGCAGGGCTAGCGGGAGACCGGAGACCCAGTACTTC.

The rearrangement uses TRBV6-8 and TRBJ2-2; unclear D gene. V lost 6 bases, J lost 6 bases, and 14 bases lay in between. The CDR3 length is 14 residues. Germline V gene sequence: CDR1 MNHGY, CDR2 SAAAGT. This chain's CDR3 is CASRTSIGSGELFF. The CDR3, as DNA: TGTGCCAGCAGAACTTCCATTGGCTCCGGGGAGCTGTTTTTT.

The CDR3 region is CASSPRKTGVSNEQFF. CDR3 DNA: TGTGCCAGCTCACCCCGAAAGACAGGGGTTAGCAATGAGCAGTTCTTC. V gene TRBV18 combines with J gene TRBJ2-1, with 8 bases that match TRBD1. J lost 6 bases, V lost 3 bases, and 10 bases had no gene match. The CDR3 is made up of 16 amino acids. Germline CDR1 is KGHSH and CDR2 is LQKENI. Variable domain in full (rest from reference TRBV18 and TRBJ2-1): NAGVMQNPRHLVRRRGQEARLRCSPMKGHSHVYWYRQLPEEGLKFMVYLQKENIIDESGMPKERFSAEFPKEGPSILRIQQVVRGDSAAYFCASSPRKTGVSNEQFFGPGTRLTVL.

This clonotype was seen only a few times. The chain employs TRBV24-1 and TRBJ1-1; TRBD1 aligns across 9 bases. The CDR3 has 15 residues. Trimming at V came to 3 bases and at J to 8 bases, leaving 9 bases not matched to a gene. Germline values: CDR1 KGHDR, CDR2 SFDVKD. The CDR3 DNA sequence: TGTGCCACCAGTGATCCAAACAGGGGGCTCGGAGAAGCTTTCTTT. This sequence encodes CATSDPNRGLGEAFF.

The V gene is TRBV5-6, the J gene TRBJ2-1, with TRBD1 as a possible D gene (6 bases). The V gene lost 1 base and the J gene lost 0 bases, with 14 bases spanning the gap. The germline gives CDR1 SGHDT, CDR2 YYEEEE. CDR3 length: 17 residues. CDR3 residues: CASSLSRDTHSYNEQFF. CDR3 nucleotides: TGTGCCAGCAGCTTGTCCCGGGACACCCACTCCTACAATGAGCAGTTCTTC.

This chain links TRBV12-3 or TRBV12-4 with TRBJ2-5; the match to TRBD2 covers 11 bases. The CDR3 spans 18 residues. V dropped 1 base and J dropped 4; count of bases not matched to a gene: 11. This chain's CDR3 is CASSLGGGRTSGRETQYF. The CDR3 DNA is TGTGCCAGCAGTTTAGGAGGGGGGAGGACTAGCGGGCGAGAGACCCAGTACTTC.

The V call is TRBV29-1, the J call TRBJ2-4; TRBD1 is a possible D gene (5 bases). Germline values: CDR1 SQVTM, CDR2 ANQGSEA. This CDR3 is 16 amino acids long. V lost 1 base, J lost 3 bases, and 16 bases lay in between. The CDR3 nucleotides are TGCAGCGTTGAAGGGTATTCCAGGGTTGGCAAAAACATTCAGTACTTC. Its protein product is CSVEGYSRVGKNIQYF. Full variable domain (missing parts from reference TRBV29-1 and TRBJ2-4): SAVISQKPSRDICQRGTSLTIQCQVDSQVTMMFWYRQQPGQSLTLIATANQGSEATYESGFVIDKFPISRPNLTFSTLTVSNMSPEDSSIYLCSVEGYSRVGKNIQYFGAGTRLSVL.

This chain connects TRBV20-1 to TRBJ2-7, with D unclear. This CDR3 is built from 15 residues. Germline lookup yields CDR1 DFQATT and CDR2 SNEGSKA (reference sequence). Trimming cost V 1 base and J 3 bases, with 16 bases left between them. The chain's CDR3 is CSARGRTGFFYEQYF. CDR3 nucleotides: TGCAGTGCTAGAGGCAGGACCGGATTTTTCTACGAGCAGTACTTC.

The rearrangement joins TRBV7-9 to TRBJ2-3; D gene uncertain. The V end lost 4 bases, the J end lost 3 bases, and 14 bases lay between the germline ends. The CDR3 is 15 residues long. The germline gives CDR1 SEHNR, CDR2 FQNEAQ (reference sequence). The CDR3 protein is CASSSPPPKTDTQYF. In nucleotides, the CDR3 is TGTGCCAGCAGCTCACCACCGCCCAAGACAGATACGCAGTATTTT. The full variable domain, completed using reference TRBV7-9 and TRBJ2-3, is DTGVSQNPRHKITKRGQNVTFRCDPISEHNRLYWYRQTLGQGPEFLTYFQNEAQLEKSRLLSDRFSAERPKGSFSTLEIQRTEQGDSAMYLCASSSPPPKTDTQYFGPGTRLTVL.

This clonotype was seen only a few times. This chain links TRBV12-3 or TRBV12-4 with TRBJ1-2; 8 bases agree with TRBD1. V shed 5 bases and J 5 bases; nucleotides not matched to a gene: 7. CDR3 length: 14 residues. In DNA form, the CDR3 reads TGTGCCAGCAGTCCCTCGGACAGGGCGTATGGCTACACCTTC. This sequence encodes CASSPSDRAYGYTF.

The CDR3 DNA reads TGTGCCAGCAGCCCCAATCGGGAGCAGTACTTC. It codes for CASSPNREQYF. The rearrangement links TRBV3-1 to TRBJ2-7, with D uncertain. This CDR3 is built from 11 residues. Germline assignment: CDR1 LGHDT and CDR2 YNNKEL (reference sequence). Trimming shortened V by 4 bases and J by 7 bases, and 8 bases separated the two germline ends.

At least ten counts were recorded for this clonotype. The CDR3 nucleotides are TGTGCCATCGGGACAGTGGGCGGCACTGAAGCTTTCTTT. Translating gives CAIGTVGGTEAFF. The chain joins TRBV6-1 to TRBJ1-1; 7 bases are a match to TRBD1. The CDR3 runs to 13 residues. V lost 10 bases, J lost 4 bases, and 9 bases stayed unmatched. Germline V CDR1 and CDR2: MNHNS, SASEGT.

The table lists this clonotype with many counts. The rearrangement joins TRBV6-5 to TRBJ1-2; D unclear. CDR3 length equals 13 residues. Germline-derived CDR1 and CDR2 are MNHEY and SVGAGI. The ends were cut back, 2 bases at V and 1 base at J, with 5 bases in the middle. CDR3 nucleotides: TGTGCCAGCAGTTACAGTGTTAACTATGGCTACACCTTC. Translating it yields CASSYSVNYGYTF.